A single sample is the source of the 5 T cell receptor beta chains below, sequenced in a study of T cells in tuberculosis. Produced via immunoSEQ multiplex PCR; TCRdb's table is partial and in-frame only. The table includes roughly 59,000 clones, around 81% detected once. Cells were sorted from thawed PBMC rested overnight and stained with GMM-loaded CD1B tetramer, viability dye and anti-CD3. C32 glucose monomycolate from Rhodococcus equi was loaded onto the CD1B tetramers. The sample taken for sequencing was CD1b-GMM tetramer-negative cells sorted from PBMCs. The receptor set was obtained from an adult woman with latent tuberculosis.

CDR3 sequence (DNA): TGCGCCAGCAGCCCCGGGTCAGTCTCCTACAATGAGCAGTTCTTC. It codes for CASSPGSVSYNEQFF. This chain joins TRBV4-1 and TRBJ2-1; no firm D call. The germline V gene has CDR1 MGHRA and CDR2 YSYEKL. There are 15 residues in the CDR3. The V end lost 4 bases, the J end lost 0 bases, and 10 bases lay between the germline ends.

This clone was seen just once. The gene calls are TRBV7-5 and TRBJ2-7; the DNA was not compared with TRBD2, the D call given in the table. TRBV7-5 is a documented pseudogene. CDR3 length: 15 amino acids. The CDR3 region has the DNA TGTGCCAGAAGCTTAGTCCCTAGCGGGAACAACGAGCAGTACTTC. Translated, it gives CARSLVPSGNNEQYF.

V is TRBV9 and J is TRBJ2-5, with 9 positions matching TRBD2. Germline CDR1 SGDLS, CDR2 YYNGEE. Trimming removed 0 bases from V and 3 bases from J; junction bases left unmatched: 3. The CDR3 has 15 amino acids. The CDR3 spells CASSVAAGGEETQYF. CDR3 in DNA: TGTGCCAGCAGCGTAGCTGCGGGGGGGGAAGAGACCCAGTACTTC. Full variable domain (remainder filled in from reference TRBV9 and TRBJ2-5): DSGVTQTPKHLITATGQRVTLRCSPRSGDLSVYWYQQSLDQGLQFLIQYYNGEERAKGNILERFSAQQFPDLHSELNLSSLELGDSALYFCASSVAAGGEETQYFGPGTRLLVL.

The chain links TRBV18 to TRBJ1-2, with D uncertain. The V end lost 0 bases, the J end lost 3 bases, and 14 bases lay between the germline ends. Germline CDR1 reads KGHSH; CDR2 reads LQKENI. CDR3 length: 16 amino acids. The CDR3, as DNA: TGTGCCAGCTCACCACCTTATAGTCTGGTGCACTATGGCTACACCTTC. This translates into CASSPPYSLVHYGYTF.

This clone was observed a handful of times. V and J are TRBV1 and TRBJ2-4; the table names TRBD1, a call not compared with the DNA. TRBV1 is deemed a pseudogene. This CDR3 spans 15 amino acids. In DNA form, the CDR3 reads TGCACCAGCAGACCCCTCCCAGGGGCCCAAAACATTCAGTACTTC. Protein: CTSRPLPGAQNIQYF.